The present T cell receptor (beta chain) was sequenced within a study of T cell responses to AZD1222 COVID-19 vaccine. Notes on the study in general: The breadth and depth of Spike-specific TCRs increased once two AZD1222 doses had been given. Donors skewed white British and female; clonal diversity was possibly underestimated.

Repertoires were generated with immunoSEQ multiplex PCR, while TCRdb's copy carries only in-frame clones and drops some. Here the sample spans some 86,000 clones, about 88% being singletons. Germline V CDR1 and CDR2: SGHVS, FQNEAQ. Trimming left V 1 base short and J 9 bases short, with 7 bases between. The CDR3 covers 12 residues. Note on this clone: What it recognizes is unknown.

This clonotype originated in an adult who received the AZD1222 COVID-19 vaccine. The chain uses TRBV7-8 and TRBJ2-1; D is unresolved. Source: peripheral blood, taken 28 days after the second AZD1222 dose. CDR3 residues: CASSLVPGEQFF. The CDR3 coding sequence is TGTGCCAGCAGCTTAGTGCCGGGTGAGCAGTTCTTC.